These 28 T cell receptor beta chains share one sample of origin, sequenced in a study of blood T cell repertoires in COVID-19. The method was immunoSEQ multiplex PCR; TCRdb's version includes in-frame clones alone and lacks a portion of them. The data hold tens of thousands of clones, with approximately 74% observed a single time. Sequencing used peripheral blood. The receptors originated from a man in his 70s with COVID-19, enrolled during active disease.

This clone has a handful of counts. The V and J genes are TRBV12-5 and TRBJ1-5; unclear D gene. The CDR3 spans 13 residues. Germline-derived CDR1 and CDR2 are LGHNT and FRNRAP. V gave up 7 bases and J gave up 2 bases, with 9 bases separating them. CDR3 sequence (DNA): TGTGCTAGTGCCCTAGGCGGCAATCAGCCCCAGCATTTT. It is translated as CASALGGNQPQHF. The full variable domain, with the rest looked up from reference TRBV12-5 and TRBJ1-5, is DARVTQTPRHKVTEMGQEVTMRCQPILGHNTVFWYRQTMMQGLELLAYFRNRAPLDDSGMPKDRFSAEMPDATLATLKIQPSEPRDSAVYFCASALGGNQPQHFGDGTRLSIL.

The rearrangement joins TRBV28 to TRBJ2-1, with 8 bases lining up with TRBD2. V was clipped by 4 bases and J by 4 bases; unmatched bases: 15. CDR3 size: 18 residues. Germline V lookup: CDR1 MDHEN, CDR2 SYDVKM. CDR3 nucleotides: TGTGCCAGCAGTTCTTCACGAACAAGCGGGAGAAGGTACAATGAGCAGTTCTTC. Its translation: CASSSSRTSGRRYNEQFF.

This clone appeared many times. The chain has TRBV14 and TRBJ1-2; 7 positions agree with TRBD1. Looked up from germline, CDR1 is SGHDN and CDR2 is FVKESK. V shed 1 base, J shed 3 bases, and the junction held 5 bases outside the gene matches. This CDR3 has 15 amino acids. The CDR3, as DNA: TGTGCCAGCAGCCAAGGAGGGGGCGAATACTATGGCTACACCTTC. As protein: CASSQGGGEYYGYTF.

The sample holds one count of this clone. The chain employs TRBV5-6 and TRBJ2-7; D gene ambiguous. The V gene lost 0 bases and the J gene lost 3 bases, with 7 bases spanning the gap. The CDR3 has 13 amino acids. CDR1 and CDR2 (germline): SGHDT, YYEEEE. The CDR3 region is CASSLAVYYEQYF. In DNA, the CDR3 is TGTGCCAGCAGCTTGGCGGTTTACTACGAGCAGTACTTC.

This CDR3 reads CSVEEASGRAYEQYF. DNA of the CDR3: TGCAGCGTTGAAGAAGCTAGCGGGAGGGCCTACGAGCAGTACTTC. This sequence joins TRBV29-1 and TRBJ2-7; 12 nucleotides match TRBD2. V gave up 0 bases and J gave up 2 bases; unmatched junction bases: 2. The CDR3 totals 15 residues. Germline CDR1 and CDR2: SQVTM and ANQGSEA.

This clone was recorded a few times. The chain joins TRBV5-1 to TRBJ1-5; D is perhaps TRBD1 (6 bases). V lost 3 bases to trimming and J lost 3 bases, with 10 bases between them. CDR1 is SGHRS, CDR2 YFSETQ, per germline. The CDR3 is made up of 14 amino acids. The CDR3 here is CASSSRQDNQPQHF. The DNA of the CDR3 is TGCGCCAGCAGCTCCAGACAGGACAATCAGCCCCAGCATTTT.

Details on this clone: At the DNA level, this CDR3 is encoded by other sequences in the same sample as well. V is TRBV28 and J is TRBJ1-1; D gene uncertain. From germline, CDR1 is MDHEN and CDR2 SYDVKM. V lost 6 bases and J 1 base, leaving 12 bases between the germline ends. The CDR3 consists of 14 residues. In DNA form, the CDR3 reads TGTGCCAGCAGCCCAGACGGAGGGAACACTGAAGCTTTCTTT. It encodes CASSPDGGNTEAFF. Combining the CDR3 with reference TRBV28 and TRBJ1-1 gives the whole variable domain DVKVTQSSRYLVKRTGEKVFLECVQDMDHENMFWYRQDPGLGLRLIYFSYDVKMKEKGDIPEGYSVSREKKERFSLILESASTNQTSMYLCASSPDGGNTEAFFGQGTRLTVV.

The CDR3 protein is CATQSPGRGDYEQYF. The CDR3 nucleotides read TGTGCCACACAATCCCCAGGGCGGGGAGACTACGAGCAGTACTTC. The chain links TRBV10-3 to TRBJ2-7; a possible D gene is TRBD2 (6 bases). Germline CDR1 and CDR2: ENHRY and SYGVKD. The CDR3 sequence is 15 residues long. V was pared by 10 bases and J by 3 bases, with 22 bases between.

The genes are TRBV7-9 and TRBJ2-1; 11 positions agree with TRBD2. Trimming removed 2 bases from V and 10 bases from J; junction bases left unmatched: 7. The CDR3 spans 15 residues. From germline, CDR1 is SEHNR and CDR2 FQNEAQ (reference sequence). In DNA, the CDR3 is TGTGCCAGCAGCTTATTAGCGGGAGGGGGTCAGGAGCAGTTCTTC. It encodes CASSLLAGGGQEQFF.

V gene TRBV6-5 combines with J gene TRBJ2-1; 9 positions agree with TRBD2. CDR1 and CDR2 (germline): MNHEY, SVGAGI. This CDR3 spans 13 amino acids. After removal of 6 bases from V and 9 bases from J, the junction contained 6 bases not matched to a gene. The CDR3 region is CASSTSGQGEQFF. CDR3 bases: TGTGCCAGCAGCACTAGCGGGCAGGGTGAGCAGTTCTTC.

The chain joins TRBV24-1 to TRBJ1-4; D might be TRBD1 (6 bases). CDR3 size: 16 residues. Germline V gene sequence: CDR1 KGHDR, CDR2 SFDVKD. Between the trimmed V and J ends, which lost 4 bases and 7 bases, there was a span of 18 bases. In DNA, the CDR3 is TGTGCCACCAGTGACCGTAGGACAGAATCAGGTGAAAAACTGTTTTTT. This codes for CATSDRRTESGEKLFF.

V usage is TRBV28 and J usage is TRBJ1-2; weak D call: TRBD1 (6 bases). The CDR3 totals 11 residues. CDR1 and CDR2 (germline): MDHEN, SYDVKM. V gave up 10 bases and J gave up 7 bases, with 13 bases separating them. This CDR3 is CAISLGGGYTF. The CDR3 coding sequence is TGTGCCATCTCCTTAGGGGGTGGCTACACCTTC.

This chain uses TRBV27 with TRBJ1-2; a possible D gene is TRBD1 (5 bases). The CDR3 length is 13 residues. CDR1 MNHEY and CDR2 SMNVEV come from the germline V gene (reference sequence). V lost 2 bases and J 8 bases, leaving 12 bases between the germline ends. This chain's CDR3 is CASSLRGKEGYTF. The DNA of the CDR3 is TGTGCCAGCAGTTTAAGGGGTAAGGAGGGCTACACCTTC.

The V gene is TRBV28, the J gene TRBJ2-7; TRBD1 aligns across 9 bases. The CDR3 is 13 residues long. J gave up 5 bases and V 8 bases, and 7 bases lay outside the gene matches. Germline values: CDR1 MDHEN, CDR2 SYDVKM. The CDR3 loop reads CASRGQGRDEQYF. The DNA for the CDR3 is TGTGCCAGCCGGGGACAGGGTCGCGACGAGCAGTACTTC. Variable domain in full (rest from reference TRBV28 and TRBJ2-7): DVKVTQSSRYLVKRTGEKVFLECVQDMDHENMFWYRQDPGLGLRLIYFSYDVKMKEKGDIPEGYSVSREKKERFSLILESASTNQTSMYLCASRGQGRDEQYFGPGTRLTVT.

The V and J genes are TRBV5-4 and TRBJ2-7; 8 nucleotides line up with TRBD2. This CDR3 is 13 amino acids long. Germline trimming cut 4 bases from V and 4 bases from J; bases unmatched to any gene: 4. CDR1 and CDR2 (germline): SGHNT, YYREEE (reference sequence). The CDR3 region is CASSHGTSYEQYF. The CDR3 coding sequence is TGTGCCAGCAGCCATGGGACTAGTTACGAGCAGTACTTC. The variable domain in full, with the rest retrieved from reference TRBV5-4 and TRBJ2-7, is ETGVTQSPTHLIKTRGQQVTLRCSSQSGHNTVSWYQQALGQGPQFIFQYYREEENGRGNFPPRFSGLQFPNYSSELNVNALELDDSALYLCASSHGTSYEQYFGPGTRLTVT.

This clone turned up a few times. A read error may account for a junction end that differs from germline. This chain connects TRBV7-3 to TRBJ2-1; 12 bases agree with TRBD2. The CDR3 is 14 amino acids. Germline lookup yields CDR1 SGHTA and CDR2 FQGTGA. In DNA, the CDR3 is TGTGCCAGCAGCCCCCCCGGGACTAGCGGGCCCAAGGTCTTC. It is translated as CASSPPGTSGPKVF. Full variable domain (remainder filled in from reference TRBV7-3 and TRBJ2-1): GAGVSQTPSNKVTEKGKYVELRCDPISGHTALYWYRQSLGQGPEFLIYFQGTGAADDSGLPNDRFFAVRPEGSVSTLKIQRTERGDSAVYLCASSPPGTSGPKVFGPGTRLTVL.

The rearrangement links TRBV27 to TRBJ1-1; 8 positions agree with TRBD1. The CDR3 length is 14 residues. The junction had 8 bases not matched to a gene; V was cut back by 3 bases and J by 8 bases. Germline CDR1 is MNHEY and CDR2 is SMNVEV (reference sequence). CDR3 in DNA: TGTGCCAGCAGTTTTAGGGGGACAGGAGTCGAAGCTTTCTTT. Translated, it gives CASSFRGTGVEAFF.

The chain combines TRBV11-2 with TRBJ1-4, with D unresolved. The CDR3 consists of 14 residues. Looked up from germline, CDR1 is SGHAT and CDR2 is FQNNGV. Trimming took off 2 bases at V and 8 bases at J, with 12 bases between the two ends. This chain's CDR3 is CASSLQLTGEKLFF. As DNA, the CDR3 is TGTGCCAGCAGCTTACAGTTGACCGGGGAAAAACTGTTTTTT. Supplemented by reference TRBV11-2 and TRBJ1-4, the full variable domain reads EAGVAQSPRYKIIEKRQSVAFWCNPISGHATLYWYQQILGQGPKLLIQFQNNGVVDDSQLPKDRFSAERLKGVDSTLKIQPAKLEDSAVYLCASSLQLTGEKLFFGSGTQLSVL.

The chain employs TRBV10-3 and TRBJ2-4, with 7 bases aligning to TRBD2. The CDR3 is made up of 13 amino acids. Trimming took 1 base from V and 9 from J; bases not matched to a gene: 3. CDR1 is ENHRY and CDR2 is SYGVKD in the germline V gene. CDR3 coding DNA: TGTGCCATCAGTGAGTTGGGGGAGGGCATTCAGTACTTC. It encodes CAISELGEGIQYF.

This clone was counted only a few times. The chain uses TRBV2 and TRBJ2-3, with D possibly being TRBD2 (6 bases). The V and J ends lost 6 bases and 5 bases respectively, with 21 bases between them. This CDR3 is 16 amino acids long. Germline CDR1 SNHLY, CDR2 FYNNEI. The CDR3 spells CASSLTRAKGGDTQYF. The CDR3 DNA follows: TGTGCCAGCAGCCTTACTCGGGCCAAGGGAGGAGATACGCAGTATTTT.

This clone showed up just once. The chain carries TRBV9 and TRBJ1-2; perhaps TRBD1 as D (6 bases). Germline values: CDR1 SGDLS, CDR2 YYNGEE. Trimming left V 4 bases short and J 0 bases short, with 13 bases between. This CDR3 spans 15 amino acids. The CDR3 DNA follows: TGTGCCAGCAGCTCCCGGACAGCTTCTAACTATGGCTACACCTTC. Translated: CASSSRTASNYGYTF.

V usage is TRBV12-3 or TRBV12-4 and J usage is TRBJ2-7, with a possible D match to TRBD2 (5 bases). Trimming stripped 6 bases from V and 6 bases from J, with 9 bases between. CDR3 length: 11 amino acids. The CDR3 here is CASRSGIEQYF. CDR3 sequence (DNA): TGTGCCAGCAGATCCGGGATCGAGCAGTACTTC.

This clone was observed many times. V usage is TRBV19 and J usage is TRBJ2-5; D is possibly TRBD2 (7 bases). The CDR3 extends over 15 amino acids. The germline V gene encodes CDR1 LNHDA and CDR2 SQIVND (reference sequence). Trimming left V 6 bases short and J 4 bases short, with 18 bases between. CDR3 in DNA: TGTGCCAGTAGGGCCCTCCTAGGGGGGGGAGAGACCCAGTACTTC. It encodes CASRALLGGGETQYF. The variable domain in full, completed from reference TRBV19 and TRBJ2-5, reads DGGITQSPKYLFRKEGQNVTLSCEQNLNHDAMYWYRQDPGQGLRLIYYSQIVNDFQKGDIAEGYSVSREKKESFPLTVTSAQKNPTAFYLCASRALLGGGETQYFGPGTRLLVL.

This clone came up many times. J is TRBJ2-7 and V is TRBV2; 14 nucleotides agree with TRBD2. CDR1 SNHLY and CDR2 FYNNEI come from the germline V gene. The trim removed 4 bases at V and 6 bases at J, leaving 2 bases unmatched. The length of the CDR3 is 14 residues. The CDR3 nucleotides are TGTGCCAGCAGTGGGACTAGCGGGAGGAGCGAGCAGTACTTC. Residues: CASSGTSGRSEQYF. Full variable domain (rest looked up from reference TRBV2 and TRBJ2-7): EPEVTQTPSHQVTQMGQEVILRCVPISNHLYFYWYRQILGQKVEFLVSFYNNEISEKSEIFDDQFSVERPDGSNFTLKIRSTKLEDSAMYFCASSGTSGRSEQYFGPGTRLTVT.

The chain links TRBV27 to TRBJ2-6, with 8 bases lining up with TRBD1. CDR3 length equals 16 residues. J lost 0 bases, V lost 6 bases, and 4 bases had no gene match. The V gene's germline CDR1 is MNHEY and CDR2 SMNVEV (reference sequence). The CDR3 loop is CASRDRVNSGANVLTF. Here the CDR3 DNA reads TGTGCCAGCAGGGACAGGGTAAACTCTGGGGCCAACGTCCTGACTTTC.

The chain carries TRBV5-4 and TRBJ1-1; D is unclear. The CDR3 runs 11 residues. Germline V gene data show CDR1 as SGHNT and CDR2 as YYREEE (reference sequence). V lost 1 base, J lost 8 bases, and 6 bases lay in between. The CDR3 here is CASSLLGEAFF. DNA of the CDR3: TGTGCCAGCAGCTTGCTCGGGGAAGCTTTCTTT.

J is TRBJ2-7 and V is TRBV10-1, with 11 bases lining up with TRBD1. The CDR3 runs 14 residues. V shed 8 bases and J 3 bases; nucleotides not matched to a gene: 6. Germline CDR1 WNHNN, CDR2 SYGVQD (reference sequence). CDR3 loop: CASRGQGADYEQYF. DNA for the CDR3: TGCGCCAGCCGAGGACAGGGGGCTGACTACGAGCAGTACTTC.

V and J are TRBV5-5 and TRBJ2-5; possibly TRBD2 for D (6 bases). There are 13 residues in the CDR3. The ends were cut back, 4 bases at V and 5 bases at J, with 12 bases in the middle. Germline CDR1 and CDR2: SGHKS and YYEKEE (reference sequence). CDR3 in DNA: TGTGCCAGCAGCCTAGACAGCGGGGAGACCCAGTACTTC. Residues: CASSLDSGETQYF.